The 17 T cell receptor beta chains reported below all come from one sample, sequenced in a study of blood T cell repertoires in COVID-19. Assay used: immunoSEQ multiplex PCR; TCRdb lists only in-frame clones, some missing. The sample includes hundreds of thousands of clones, 85% to 90% of them seen just once. The sequencing input was PBMCs or T cells enriched from blood (not recorded which). The receptor source for this set is a man in his fifties who had been exposed to COVID-19.

J is TRBJ2-1 and V is TRBV29-1; 9 bases agree with TRBD2. V was clipped by 7 bases and J by 6 bases; unmatched bases: 10. Germline V gene lookup returns CDR1 SQVTM and CDR2 ANQGSEA. This CDR3 spans 14 amino acids. In DNA form, the CDR3 reads TGCAGCGCCACACCGGGACTAGCCCTCAATGAGCAGTTCTTC. This codes for CSATPGLALNEQFF.

The chain uses TRBV5-6 and TRBJ2-2; tentative D call: TRBD2 (6 bases). Trimming removed 1 base from V and 3 bases from J, with 13 bases in between. The CDR3 runs to 16 residues. Germline CDR1 is SGHDT and CDR2 is YYEEEE. CDR3 amino acids: CASSLLLGEDTGELFF. The CDR3 DNA reads TGTGCCAGCAGCTTGCTCTTGGGGGAGGACACCGGGGAGCTGTTTTTT.

The rearrangement links TRBV6-5 to TRBJ1-3; 7 bases are shared with TRBD1. Unmatched junction bases numbered 8, after V lost 5 bases and J lost 4 bases. Germline CDR1 reads MNHEY; CDR2 reads SVGAGI. The CDR3 totals 15 residues. The CDR3 reads CASSPLGTDGNTIYF. CDR3 coding DNA: TGTGCCAGCAGTCCCCTAGGGACAGACGGAAACACCATATATTTT.

This rearrangement joins TRBV3-1 (or the pseudogene TRBV3-2) to TRBJ2-5, with a weak D call TRBD1 (5 bases). This CDR3 region has 13 residues. The germline V gene has CDR1 LGHDT and CDR2 YNNKEL (reference sequence). V gave up 2 bases and J gave up 7 bases, with 11 bases separating them. The CDR3 is CASSQLVGATQYF. The CDR3 DNA reads as TGTGCCAGCAGCCAATTGGTTGGGGCGACCCAGTACTTC.

The CDR3 nucleotides read TGTGCCAGGACACCGGGACAGAAGAATTCACCCCTCCACTTT. Residues: CARTPGQKNSPLHF. The chain combines TRBV6-5 with TRBJ1-6; 7 bases are a match to TRBD1. Germline trimming cut 9 bases from V and 7 bases from J; bases unmatched to any gene: 9. The CDR3 spans 14 residues. Germline assignment: CDR1 MNHEY and CDR2 SVGAGI.

This sequence joins TRBV27 and TRBJ2-5, with D possibly TRBD2 on 6 matching bases. Trimming took 8 bases from V and 2 from J, leaving 9 bases between them. The germline V gene has CDR1 MNHEY and CDR2 SMNVEV (reference sequence). The length of the CDR3 is 12 residues. CDR3 DNA sequence: TGTGCCAGCGGAGGGATTCAAGAGACCCAGTACTTC. It specifies CASGGIQETQYF.

V is TRBV20-1 and J is TRBJ1-5; maybe TRBD1 (5 bases). Germline V gene data show CDR1 as DFQATT and CDR2 as SNEGSKA (reference sequence). This CDR3 contains 11 residues. The V gene lost 3 bases and the J gene lost 9 bases, with 9 bases spanning the gap. The CDR3 loop reads CSASGGGPQHF. The DNA of the CDR3 is TGCAGTGCTAGTGGGGGAGGGCCCCAGCATTTT.

The V call is TRBV27, the J call TRBJ2-2; possible D gene TRBD2, 6 bases. Germline-derived CDR1 and CDR2 are MNHEY and SMNVEV (reference sequence). The germline V and J ends were trimmed by 8 bases and 6 bases, with 16 bases remaining between them. This CDR3 is built from 14 residues. CDR3 coding DNA: TGTGCCAGCCGGGCCCCCCGGAGGGCCGGGGAGCTGTTTTTT. Its translation is CASRAPRRAGELFF.

The V call is TRBV28, the J call TRBJ1-5, with no clear D. CDR1 and CDR2 (germline): MDHEN, SYDVKM. This CDR3 spans 18 amino acids. Deletions cut 3 bases from V and 0 bases from J, with 18 bases between. CDR3 sequence: CASSLPPRAVYSNQPQHF. The CDR3 bases are TGTGCCAGCAGTTTGCCCCCAAGAGCGGTTTATAGCAATCAGCCCCAGCATTTT.

The chain employs TRBV10-3 and TRBJ1-2; TRBD1 is a possible D gene (6 bases). This CDR3 contains 12 residues. Trimming took off 6 bases at V and 4 bases at J, with 9 bases between the two ends. Germline CDR1 is ENHRY and CDR2 is SYGVKD. CDR3 coding DNA: TGTGCCATCAGCGGACAGTTCTATGGCTACACCTTC. Residues: CAISGQFYGYTF.

The chain uses TRBV27 and TRBJ1-5; no clear D gene. In germline, CDR1 is MNHEY, CDR2 SMNVEV (reference sequence). The V end was cut by 2 bases, the J end by 6 bases, with 8 bases between. This CDR3 is built from 13 residues. CDR3 loop: CASSLTVVQPQHF. The CDR3 bases are TGTGCCAGCAGTTTAACAGTTGTTCAGCCCCAGCATTTT.

V usage is TRBV2 and J usage is TRBJ2-3, with D possibly TRBD2 on 6 matching bases. The V gene's germline CDR1 is SNHLY and CDR2 FYNNEI. V was clipped by 3 bases and J by 1 base, with 8 bases between them. This CDR3 comprises 14 residues. CDR3 sequence reads: CASSDRGGTDTQYF. In nucleotides, the CDR3 is TGTGCCAGCAGTGATCGCGGGGGCACAGATACGCAGTATTTT.

This chain links TRBV15 with TRBJ1-1; D may be TRBD1 (6 bases). CDR1 is LNHNV and CDR2 is YYDKDF in the germline V gene (reference sequence). Trimming pared 1 base from V and 1 base from J, leaving 16 bases between. The CDR3 is 17 amino acids. CDR3 sequence reads: CATSRGQVWMPNTEAFF. The CDR3 DNA reads as TGTGCCACCAGCAGAGGACAGGTTTGGATGCCGAACACTGAAGCTTTCTTT.

The chain has TRBV6-5 and TRBJ2-7; 8 bases are shared with TRBD1. CDR3 length: 15 amino acids. The junction had 9 bases not matched to a gene; V was cut back by 4 bases and J by 4 bases. The germline V gene has CDR1 MNHEY and CDR2 SVGAGI. The CDR3 loop reads CASSSPRQGFYEQYV. CDR3 nucleotide sequence: TGTGCCAGCAGTTCTCCCCGACAGGGGTTTTACGAGCAGTACGTC.

V usage is TRBV5-1 and J usage is TRBJ2-7, with D perhaps TRBD1 (5 bases). Per germline, CDR1 SGHRS and CDR2 YFSETQ. The CDR3 length is 13 residues. V was clipped by 2 bases and J by 1 base, with 7 bases between them. The CDR3 is CASSFRQSYEQYF. The CDR3 region has the DNA TGCGCCAGCAGCTTCCGACAGTCCTACGAGCAGTACTTC.

This chain joins TRBV7-9 and TRBJ2-1; the match to TRBD2 covers 12 bases. J lost 0 bases, V lost 5 bases, and 5 bases had no gene match. The germline V gene encodes CDR1 SEHNR and CDR2 FQNEAQ (reference sequence). The CDR3 is 17 residues long. The DNA of the CDR3 is TGTGCCAGCAGCGGACTAGCGGGACATCCCTCCTACAATGAGCAGTTCTTC. Its translation is CASSGLAGHPSYNEQFF.

The V and J genes are TRBV18 and TRBJ1-1; D uncertain. The CDR3 runs 14 residues. The ends were cut back, 0 bases at V and 2 bases at J, with 7 bases in the middle. Germline CDR1 reads KGHSH; CDR2 reads LQKENI. The CDR3 here is CASSPPEANTEAFF. The DNA of the CDR3 is TGTGCCAGCTCACCACCTGAAGCAAACACTGAAGCTTTCTTT.